Described below is a single T cell receptor (beta chain) sequence and its context. Its antigen is unknown. No much larger clone exists at a distance of one base, and base qualities are not known. The immunoSEQ Assay, a bias-controlled multiplex PCR, was used to amplify TCRbeta CDR3 regions from genomic DNA. Per the source publication's procedure: Within the assay, amplification of reference gene primers was used to estimate how many nucleated cells each sample contained. To quantify the absolute abundance of each unique TCRbeta CDR3 rearrangement, sequence reads were collapsed and filtered. Productive Simpson clonality was computed per sample as the square root of Simpson's diversity index over productive rearrangements. Entries here come from immuneACCESS through TCRdb and include only in-frame sequences with V and J called. Some clones fail to appear in such tables; in the studies checked, an unresolved V gene covers under half of the shortfall, and the cause of the remainder is unknown. Clone size and V and J calls were adopted from that table, with D and trimming inferred from the DNA. This sample lists 250,000 or so clones; about 89% were detected once. Jointly, the top ten make up just under 9% of the sample.

The germline V gene (reference sequence) gives CDR1 as SGHNT and CDR2 as YYREEE. V is shortened by 4 bases, J by 8 bases, and the region joining them spans 27 bases. The CDR3 runs 18 amino acids, cysteine and phenylalanine included. Here the CDR3 DNA is all that survives: 54 bases in frame from base 1. The data originate from a study of blood T cell repertoires in COVID-19 (dated by TCRdb to between 2020 and 2021). With regard to the full study: Samples from collaborators originated in the United States, Italy and Spain and spanned both the acute and convalescent phases of COVID-19. The material from the prospective study consisted of cDNA or gDNA derived from T cells, B-cell-depleted T cells, or PBMCs. Subjects who had been exposed to COVID-19, were actively infected with it, or had recovered from it provided the deeply sampled blood TCRbeta repertoires that made up the dataset. The repertoires were made available in a free public database intended to serve as a resource for research on the immune response to SARS-CoV-2. The samples were drawn from the first 160 participants of the ongoing ImmuneRACE study and from 1,254 subjects provided by 6 global collaborators. The sample metadata nearly always contained a de-identified subject ID, COVID-19 status, age in years and sex. Where available, HLA class I and class II types were taken from metadata supplied by the sample provider and were not determined by assay-based typing.

In the prospective study, participants were roughly 18 to 95 years old, resided in about two dozen geographic areas of the United States, and were enrolled through a virtual design. In the prospective study, cohorts were assigned on the basis of participant-reported clinical history obtained from a screening survey and a study questionnaire. Recovered participants in ImmuneRACE Cohort 3 were defined as having two consecutive negative NP/OP PCR tests, clearance from a healthcare professional, or resolution of symptoms. Mobile phlebotomists in the prospective study collected whole blood, serum and a nasopharyngeal or oropharyngeal swab from every participant. Additional blood draws and questionnaires over an approximately two-month period could optionally be provided by prospective study participants. Blood samples from the prospective study were shipped frozen or at room temperature prior to DNA extraction.

General conclusions and limits of the study: The quantity of clinical and demographic metadata differed by source and by participant and was supplied without curation.

The sample taken for sequencing was PBMCs or T cells enriched from blood (not recorded which). The chain couples TRBV5-4 to TRBJ1-4, and perhaps TRBD1 as D gene, on 6 matching bases. The receptor comes from a middle-aged man who had recovered from COVID-19. The DNA reads as follows: TGTGCCAGCAGCACACTACCGCCAGGATCTATAAGGGGGGAAAAACTGTTTTTT. It encodes CASSTLPPGSIRGEKLFF.